Following are 10 T cell receptor beta chains from one sample sequenced in a study of OX40 agonist ivuxolimab in advanced cancers. TCRdb keeps only in-frame clones here, not all; method: immunoSEQ multiplex PCR. Of roughly 58,000 clones listed, about nine tenths were seen once; the top ten hold about 0.76%. The starting material was CD4+ or CD8+ T cells sorted from blood, obtained in a trial of the OX40 agonist ivuxolimab. These receptors were taken from an adult with an advanced solid tumor such as melanoma, head and neck, liver or kidney cancer.

This chain connects TRBV7-9 to TRBJ2-5; 10 nucleotides align to TRBD2. The ends lost 7 bases at V and 4 bases at J; junction bases unmatched: 9. The CDR3 extends over 15 amino acids. Germline V CDR1 and CDR2: SEHNR, FQNEAQ (reference sequence). The CDR3 DNA reads TGTGCCAGCACCCCTTTAGCGGGAGGTGGAGAGACCCAGTACTTC. Translation: CASTPLAGGGETQYF.

The V call is TRBV7-3, the J call TRBJ2-5; maybe TRBD2 (6 bases). The CDR3 spans 13 residues. The ends were cut back, 9 bases at V and 2 bases at J, with 13 bases in the middle. The germline V gene encodes CDR1 SGHTA and CDR2 FQGTGA. CDR3 sequence: CASSGGTQETQYF. DNA of the CDR3: TGTGCCAGTAGTGGGGGGACTCAAGAGACCCAGTACTTC.

The V call is TRBV20-1, the J call TRBJ1-2; no clear D gene. V lost 5 bases to trimming and J lost 8 bases, with 9 bases between them. The CDR3 length is 10 residues. Looked up from germline, CDR1 is DFQATT and CDR2 is SNEGSKA (reference sequence). As DNA, the CDR3 is TGCAGTGCTCCTTTAGGGGGCTACACCTTC. Translating gives CSAPLGGYTF.

The genes are TRBV11-3 and TRBJ2-2; D unclear. Trimming pared 8 bases from V and 5 bases from J, leaving 9 bases between. The germline V gene encodes CDR1 SGHNT and CDR2 YENEEA. The CDR3 runs to 12 residues. The CDR3 DNA follows: TGTGCCAGCGGCCTTAGGACCGGGGAGCTGTTTTTT. Translation: CASGLRTGELFF.

In this sample, this clone is medium-sized. Other DNA sequences of this sample code for an identical CDR3. J is TRBJ2-7 and V is TRBV14; D remains unclear. The germline V and J ends were trimmed by 5 bases and 0 bases, with 11 bases remaining between them. The CDR3 totals 14 residues. From germline, CDR1 is SGHDN and CDR2 FVKESK. CDR3 sequence reads: CASSIRRSSYEQYF. CDR3 DNA sequence: TGTGCCAGCAGCATTCGACGGAGCTCCTACGAGCAGTACTTC.

The J gene is TRBJ2-5, the V gene TRBV29-1; D possibly corresponds to TRBD1 (6 bases). V was cut by 6 bases and J by 5 bases, with 16 bases left in between. The germline V gene encodes CDR1 SQVTM and CDR2 ANQGSEA. The CDR3 length is 13 residues. Here the CDR3 reads CSVLGQGWETQYF. CDR3 nucleotides: TGCAGCGTCCTAGGGCAGGGGTGGGAGACCCAGTACTTC.

The V call is TRBV7-9, the J call TRBJ2-2; D gene ambiguous. Germline loops: CDR1 SEHNR, CDR2 FQNEAQ (reference sequence). The CDR3 covers 13 residues. The V end lost 3 bases, the J end lost 8 bases, and 10 bases lay between the germline ends. CDR3 amino acids: CASSFTAQGELFF. The CDR3 DNA sequence: TGTGCCAGCAGCTTTACGGCGCAGGGGGAGCTGTTTTTT.

The chain is built from TRBV28 and TRBJ2-3, with TRBD2 matching 7 bases. The CDR3 covers 15 residues. With 1 base clipped from V and 6 bases from J, the junction kept 7 bases outside the gene matches. Germline lookup yields CDR1 MDHEN and CDR2 SYDVKM. The CDR3 loop is CASSLFGLGLDTQYF. As DNA, the CDR3 is TGTGCCAGCAGTTTATTTGGACTAGGACTTGATACGCAGTATTTT.

The chain links TRBV7-2 to TRBJ2-3; 9 nucleotides align to TRBD2. Germline assignment: CDR1 SGHTA and CDR2 FQGNSA. The CDR3 has 15 residues. V dropped 5 bases and J dropped 2; count of bases not matched to a gene: 5. Here the CDR3 reads CASSPWTSATDTQYF. The CDR3 DNA reads as TGTGCCAGCAGCCCCTGGACTAGCGCCACAGATACGCAGTATTTT.

V is TRBV6-6 and J is TRBJ2-6; D is unresolved. The germline V gene has CDR1 MNHNY and CDR2 SVGAGI (reference sequence). This CDR3 comprises 13 residues. Trimming pared 8 bases from V and 1 base from J, leaving 6 bases between. CDR3 bases: TGTGCCAGCTGTGGGTCTGGGGCCAACGTCCTGACTTTC. Its translation is CASCGSGANVLTF.